A single sample is the source of the 31 T cell receptor beta chains below, sequenced in a study of T cells in Graves' hyperthyroidism and ophthalmopathy. TCR beta CDR3 sequences were amplified from RNA transcripts. HTBI primers were used for first-round RT-PCR of the TCR CDR3. TCRdb passed the multiplex PCR reads through MiXCR, listing each CDR3 protein once. The sample includes more than 500,000 distinct CDR3 sequences, about 15% of them seen just once. The sequenced material came from blood. Source of these receptors: a woman in her 40s with Graves' hyperthyroidism.

This clonotype was detected ten times or more. The genes are TRBV20-1 and TRBJ2-7, with D perhaps given as TRBD1 or TRBD2 (5 bases each). This CDR3 contains 14 residues. CDR1 is DFQATT and CDR2 is SNEGSKA in the germline V gene (reference sequence). The V and J ends lost 2 bases and 0 bases respectively, with 11 bases between them. CDR3 DNA sequence: TGCAGTGCTAGAAAAGCAGGGAGCTCCTACGAGCAGTACTTC. This translates into CSARKAGSSYEQYF.

This clonotype showed up just a few times. V is TRBV4-1 and J is TRBJ1-4; 7 bases are shared with TRBD1. CDR3 size: 17 residues. J lost 5 bases, V lost 1 base, and 10 bases had no gene match. Germline V gene sequence: CDR1 MGHRA, CDR2 YSYEKL. DNA of the CDR3: TGCGCCAGCAGCCAAGGCAGTCCGAGGGGGCAAAATGAAAAACTGTTTTTT. Protein: CASSQGSPRGQNEKLFF.

Ten or more counts support this clonotype. The chain joins TRBV28 to TRBJ1-5; D is unresolved. From germline, CDR1 is MDHEN and CDR2 SYDVKM. V was trimmed by 6 bases and J by 3 bases, leaving 15 bases between them. CDR3 length: 15 residues. The CDR3 nucleotides read TGTGCCAGCAGCCTACTTTCCAGAGTCAATCAGCCCCAGCATTTT. Protein product: CASSLLSRVNQPQHF.

This clonotype was counted between two and nine times. This sequence joins TRBV3-1 and TRBJ2-1, with D possibly being TRBD2 (6 bases). From germline, CDR1 is LGHDT and CDR2 YNNKEL (reference sequence). CDR3 size: 15 residues. With 1 base removed from V and 2 bases from J, the gap between germline ends came to 9 bases. CDR3 DNA sequence: TGTGCCAGCAGCCAAGGAGGACTACCCTACAATGAGCAGTTCTTC. Protein sequence: CASSQGGLPYNEQFF.

The rearrangement uses TRBV4-1 and TRBJ1-4; D unresolved. CDR3 length: 15 amino acids. Germline CDR1 and CDR2: MGHRA and YSYEKL. Trimming pared 1 base from V and 0 bases from J, leaving 6 bases between. The CDR3 loop is CASSQGGATNEKLFF. In DNA form, the CDR3 reads TGCGCCAGCAGCCAAGGCGGTGCAACTAATGAAAAACTGTTTTTT.

This clonotype has ten or more counts. The chain links TRBV7-8 to TRBJ1-2; a possible D gene is TRBD1 (6 bases). The CDR3 runs 14 residues. With 8 bases removed from V and 1 base from J, the gap between germline ends came to 14 bases. Germline loops: CDR1 SGHVS, CDR2 FQNEAQ. The CDR3 loop is CASSGHPDNYGYTF. The CDR3 nucleotides read TGTGCCAGCTCGGGACACCCTGATAACTATGGCTACACCTTC.

This clonotype was seen a handful of times. This chain connects TRBV5-6 to TRBJ2-5; D may match TRBD1 or TRBD2 (6 bases each). CDR1 SGHDT and CDR2 YYEEEE come from the germline V gene. The CDR3 extends over 17 amino acids. The germline V and J ends were trimmed by 2 bases and 1 base, with 18 bases remaining between them. The CDR3 region has the DNA TGTGCCAGCAGCTTCATAGAGGCGGGACATCGCCAAGAGACCCAGTACTTC. Translated: CASSFIEAGHRQETQYF.

This clonotype has only a few counts. The chain couples TRBV5-1 to TRBJ2-5; no firm D call. The CDR3 totals 14 residues. Germline CDR1 SGHRS, CDR2 YFSETQ. Trimming cost V 0 bases and J 5 bases, with 11 bases left between them. DNA for the CDR3: TGCGCCAGCAGCTTGGGGCACTCCTTGGAGACCCAGTACTTC. It encodes CASSLGHSLETQYF.

This clonotype appeared many times. The chain recombines TRBV27 with TRBJ2-1; D not resolved. There are 14 residues in the CDR3. V gave up 7 bases and J gave up 0 bases, with 10 bases separating them. Germline lookup yields CDR1 MNHEY and CDR2 SMNVEV (reference sequence). The CDR3 DNA follows: TGTGCCAGCATGGTGGAGAGCTCCTACAATGAGCAGTTCTTC. Protein sequence: CASMVESSYNEQFF.

Ten or more counts support this clonotype. The chain recombines TRBV15 with TRBJ2-3; a weak D match, TRBD2 (7 bases). This CDR3 has 17 amino acids. Trimming cost V 2 bases and J 4 bases, with 19 bases left between them. Germline assignment: CDR1 LNHNV and CDR2 YYDKDF (reference sequence). CDR3 DNA: TGTGCCACCAGCAGATCGGCGGGGGCGAGTAGGGCAGATACGCAGTATTTT. It yields the protein CATSRSAGASRADTQYF.

This clonotype has a count of ten or more. The CDR3 nucleotides are TGTGCCAGCATCCCCCCCCCAGGGGAGAACACTGAAGCTTTCTTT. Translation gives CASIPPPGENTEAFF. This chain links TRBV28 with TRBJ1-1; a weak D match, TRBD1 (6 bases). The CDR3 is 15 residues long. Germline V gene data show CDR1 as MDHEN and CDR2 as SYDVKM. Trimming stripped 7 bases from V and 1 base from J, with 16 bases between.

This clonotype was seen ten or more times. The chain carries TRBV28 and TRBJ2-7; 7 bases agree with TRBD2. The CDR3 is made up of 15 amino acids. The germline V gene has CDR1 MDHEN and CDR2 SYDVKM. The junction had 11 bases not matched to a gene; V was cut back by 5 bases and J by 4 bases. CDR3 coding DNA: TGTGCCAGCAGTCCAGGACTAGTAAGTATGTACGAGCAGTACTTC. It is translated as CASSPGLVSMYEQYF.

This clonotype was seen just once. The chain recombines TRBV18 with TRBJ2-1, with 10 bases fitting TRBD1. Germline assignment: CDR1 KGHSH and CDR2 LQKENI. The CDR3 length is 17 residues. V lost 0 bases, J lost 3 bases, and 5 bases stayed unmatched. The chain's CDR3 is CASSPPTGTGDYNEQFF. The CDR3 bases are TGTGCCAGCTCACCACCTACCGGGACAGGGGACTACAATGAGCAGTTCTTC.

This rearrangement joins TRBV7-2 to TRBJ2-7; weak D call: TRBD1 (6 bases). V was cut by 1 base and J by 6 bases, with 13 bases left in between. The V gene's germline CDR1 is SGHTA and CDR2 FQGNSA. The CDR3 sequence is 14 residues long. CDR3 sequence reads: CASSLDRTAREQYF. CDR3 sequence (DNA): TGTGCCAGCAGCTTAGATCGGACAGCCCGCGAGCAGTACTTC.

Comments on this clonotype: A much larger clone sits a single nucleotide away, making a read error possible. This chain joins TRBV10-3 and TRBJ2-7, with TRBD1 matching over 9 bases. Germline loops: CDR1 ENHRY, CDR2 SYGVKD. Trimming at V came to 5 bases and at J to 3 bases, leaving 5 bases not matched to a gene. The CDR3 extends over 14 amino acids. The CDR3 DNA is TGTGCCATCAGTTACGGGACAGGGTTCTACGAGCAGTACTTC. Translated: CAISYGTGFYEQYF.

At least ten counts were recorded for this clonotype. V usage is TRBV27 and J usage is TRBJ2-2, with 11 nucleotides matching TRBD2. The V segment lost 5 bases and the J segment 6 bases; nucleotides outside the gene matches: 8. The CDR3 has 16 amino acids. The germline gives CDR1 MNHEY, CDR2 SMNVEV (reference sequence). For the CDR3, the DNA is TGTGCCAGCAGTGATCCGGGGACTAGCGGTCCCGGGGAGCTGTTTTTT. Its translation: CASSDPGTSGPGELFF.

This clonotype was detected many times. The rearrangement links TRBV27 to TRBJ1-5, with TRBD1 matching 8 bases. The CDR3 is 17 amino acids. From germline, CDR1 is MNHEY and CDR2 SMNVEV (reference sequence). V was clipped by 2 bases and J by 1 base; unmatched bases: 7. Here the CDR3 reads CASSLTGQGASNQPQHF. For the CDR3, the DNA is TGTGCCAGCAGTTTAACGGGGCAGGGGGCCAGCAATCAGCCCCAGCATTTT.

This clonotype has only a few counts. The V and J genes are TRBV28 and TRBJ1-3; a possible D gene is TRBD1 (5 bases). The V end lost 6 bases, the J end lost 1 base, and 13 bases lay between the germline ends. The CDR3 runs to 15 residues. The germline V gene encodes CDR1 MDHEN and CDR2 SYDVKM. CDR3 DNA sequence: TGTGCCAGCAGGGGACGTGGAGGGTCTGGAAACACCATATATTTT. Its protein is CASRGRGGSGNTIYF.

This clonotype occurred many times. The genes are TRBV20-1 and TRBJ1-5; TRBD1 is a possible D gene (6 bases). V was shortened by 7 bases and J by 7 bases, with 23 bases between the two germline ends. Germline loops: CDR1 DFQATT, CDR2 SNEGSKA (reference sequence). This CDR3 region has 15 residues. In DNA form, the CDR3 reads TGCAGTGTTACGAATCCAGGACAGACCCGACAGCCCCAGCATTTT. This encodes CSVTNPGQTRQPQHF.

This clonotype was counted a few times. The rearrangement links TRBV5-1 to TRBJ1-1, with D perhaps TRBD1 (6 bases). The germline V gene has CDR1 SGHRS and CDR2 YFSETQ. V was trimmed by 0 bases and J by 6 bases, leaving 18 bases between them. The CDR3 is made up of 16 amino acids. The CDR3 DNA follows: TGCGCCAGCAGCTTGGCCGGTGGGGCAGGGGTTTCTGAAGCTTTCTTT. Encoded protein: CASSLAGGAGVSEAFF.

V and J are TRBV11-2 and TRBJ2-1; 8 bases agree with TRBD2. With V trimmed by 2 bases and J by 7 bases, 13 bases remained unmatched. Germline V gene sequence: CDR1 SGHAT, CDR2 FQNNGV. The length of the CDR3 is 17 residues. CDR3 residues: CASSLTRPGLVKNEQFF. CDR3 nucleotides: TGTGCCAGCAGCTTAACGAGGCCGGGACTAGTCAAAAATGAGCAGTTCTTC.

The chain uses TRBV27 and TRBJ2-1; 10 bases are shared with TRBD2. This CDR3 region has 19 residues. Germline assignment: CDR1 MNHEY and CDR2 SMNVEV (reference sequence). Unmatched junction bases numbered 13, after V lost 2 bases and J lost 3 bases. The CDR3 is CASSLTGWFSSGSYNEQFF. The CDR3, as DNA: TGTGCCAGCAGTTTAACAGGGTGGTTTTCTAGCGGGAGCTACAATGAGCAGTTCTTC.

This clonotype has ten or more counts. V is TRBV7-9 and J is TRBJ2-3; 8 nucleotides align to TRBD2. The CDR3 sequence is 16 residues long. The germline V gene has CDR1 SEHNR and CDR2 FQNEAQ (reference sequence). Trimming removed 5 bases from V and 4 bases from J; junction bases left unmatched: 11. The CDR3 is CASSEGLGNFADTQYF. The CDR3 coding sequence is TGTGCCAGCAGCGAGGGACTAGGTAACTTCGCAGATACGCAGTATTTT.

This clonotype was counted many times. This rearrangement joins TRBV11-2 to TRBJ2-7; no clear D gene. The CDR3 sequence is 15 residues long. Germline CDR1 reads SGHAT; CDR2 reads FQNNGV. The germline V and J ends were trimmed by 7 bases and 0 bases, with 16 bases remaining between them. CDR3 residues: CASTKTNGVSYEQYF. The CDR3 bases are TGTGCCAGCACTAAAACGAATGGAGTCTCCTACGAGCAGTACTTC.

This clonotype was detected ten times or more. The chain recombines TRBV6-5 with TRBJ1-5; D ambiguous. This CDR3 has 17 amino acids. CDR1 MNHEY and CDR2 SVGAGI come from the germline V gene. V lost 0 bases and J 4 bases, leaving 16 bases between the germline ends. This CDR3 reads CASSYSLTAGDNQPQHF. The CDR3 nucleotides are TGTGCCAGCAGTTACTCGCTAACGGCGGGAGATAATCAGCCCCAGCATTTT.

In this sample, this clonotype turned up many times. CDR3 coding DNA: TGTGCCAGCAGCCTTCAGGGTGTAGGCGAGCAGTACTTC. Its protein product is CASSLQGVGEQYF. The chain couples TRBV3-1 to TRBJ2-7, with D possibly matching TRBD1 (5 bases). Germline V lookup: CDR1 LGHDT, CDR2 YNNKEL (reference sequence). The length of the CDR3 is 13 residues. Trimming took off 4 bases at V and 6 bases at J, with 13 bases between the two ends.

This clonotype was detected only a few times. The chain is built from TRBV7-3 and TRBJ2-3; 7 bases are a match to TRBD2. V lost 1 base, J lost 2 bases, and 9 bases stayed unmatched. There are 17 residues in the CDR3. Looked up from germline, CDR1 is SGHTA and CDR2 is FQGTGA. The CDR3 spells CASSLRVWEGVTDTQYF. CDR3 nucleotide sequence: TGTGCCAGCAGCTTAAGAGTGTGGGAGGGTGTCACAGATACGCAGTATTTT.

This clonotype came up many times. The chain joins TRBV5-5 to TRBJ2-1; TRBD2 aligns across 14 bases. Germline CDR1 and CDR2: SGHKS and YYEKEE (reference sequence). The J segment lost 4 bases and the V segment lost 1 base, leaving 10 bases of the junction unmatched. This CDR3 region has 19 residues. The CDR3 is CASSLSATSGRAGYNEQFF. The CDR3 nucleotides read TGTGCCAGCAGCTTGTCGGCGACTAGCGGGAGGGCGGGTTACAATGAGCAGTTCTTC.

The CDR3 spells CASTRAGGYEQYF. Here the CDR3 DNA reads TGTGCCAGTACCCGGGCGGGAGGGTACGAGCAGTACTTC. This chain links TRBV27 with TRBJ2-7; 9 nucleotides match TRBD2. From germline, CDR1 is MNHEY and CDR2 SMNVEV (reference sequence). The length of the CDR3 is 13 residues. Trimming removed 9 bases from V and 4 bases from J; junction bases left unmatched: 7.

This clonotype was seen a few times. The rearrangement joins TRBV5-1 to TRBJ1-2; TRBD1 is a possible D gene (6 bases). Trimming pared 3 bases from V and 4 bases from J, leaving 16 bases between. Germline V gene sequence: CDR1 SGHRS, CDR2 YFSETQ. This CDR3 comprises 15 residues. The CDR3 DNA reads TGCGCCAGCAGCTCCAAGGGGGGGGCCCTCTATGGCTACACCTTC. It is translated as CASSSKGGALYGYTF.

J is TRBJ2-1 and V is TRBV19; 7 bases are shared with TRBD1. The CDR3 sequence is 13 residues long. J was trimmed by 4 bases and V by 6 bases; bases with no gene match: 3. Germline V lookup: CDR1 LNHDA, CDR2 SQIVND (reference sequence). In DNA, the CDR3 is TGTGCCAGTAGGGACAGGAGATACAATGAGCAGTTCTTC. Its translation: CASRDRRYNEQFF.